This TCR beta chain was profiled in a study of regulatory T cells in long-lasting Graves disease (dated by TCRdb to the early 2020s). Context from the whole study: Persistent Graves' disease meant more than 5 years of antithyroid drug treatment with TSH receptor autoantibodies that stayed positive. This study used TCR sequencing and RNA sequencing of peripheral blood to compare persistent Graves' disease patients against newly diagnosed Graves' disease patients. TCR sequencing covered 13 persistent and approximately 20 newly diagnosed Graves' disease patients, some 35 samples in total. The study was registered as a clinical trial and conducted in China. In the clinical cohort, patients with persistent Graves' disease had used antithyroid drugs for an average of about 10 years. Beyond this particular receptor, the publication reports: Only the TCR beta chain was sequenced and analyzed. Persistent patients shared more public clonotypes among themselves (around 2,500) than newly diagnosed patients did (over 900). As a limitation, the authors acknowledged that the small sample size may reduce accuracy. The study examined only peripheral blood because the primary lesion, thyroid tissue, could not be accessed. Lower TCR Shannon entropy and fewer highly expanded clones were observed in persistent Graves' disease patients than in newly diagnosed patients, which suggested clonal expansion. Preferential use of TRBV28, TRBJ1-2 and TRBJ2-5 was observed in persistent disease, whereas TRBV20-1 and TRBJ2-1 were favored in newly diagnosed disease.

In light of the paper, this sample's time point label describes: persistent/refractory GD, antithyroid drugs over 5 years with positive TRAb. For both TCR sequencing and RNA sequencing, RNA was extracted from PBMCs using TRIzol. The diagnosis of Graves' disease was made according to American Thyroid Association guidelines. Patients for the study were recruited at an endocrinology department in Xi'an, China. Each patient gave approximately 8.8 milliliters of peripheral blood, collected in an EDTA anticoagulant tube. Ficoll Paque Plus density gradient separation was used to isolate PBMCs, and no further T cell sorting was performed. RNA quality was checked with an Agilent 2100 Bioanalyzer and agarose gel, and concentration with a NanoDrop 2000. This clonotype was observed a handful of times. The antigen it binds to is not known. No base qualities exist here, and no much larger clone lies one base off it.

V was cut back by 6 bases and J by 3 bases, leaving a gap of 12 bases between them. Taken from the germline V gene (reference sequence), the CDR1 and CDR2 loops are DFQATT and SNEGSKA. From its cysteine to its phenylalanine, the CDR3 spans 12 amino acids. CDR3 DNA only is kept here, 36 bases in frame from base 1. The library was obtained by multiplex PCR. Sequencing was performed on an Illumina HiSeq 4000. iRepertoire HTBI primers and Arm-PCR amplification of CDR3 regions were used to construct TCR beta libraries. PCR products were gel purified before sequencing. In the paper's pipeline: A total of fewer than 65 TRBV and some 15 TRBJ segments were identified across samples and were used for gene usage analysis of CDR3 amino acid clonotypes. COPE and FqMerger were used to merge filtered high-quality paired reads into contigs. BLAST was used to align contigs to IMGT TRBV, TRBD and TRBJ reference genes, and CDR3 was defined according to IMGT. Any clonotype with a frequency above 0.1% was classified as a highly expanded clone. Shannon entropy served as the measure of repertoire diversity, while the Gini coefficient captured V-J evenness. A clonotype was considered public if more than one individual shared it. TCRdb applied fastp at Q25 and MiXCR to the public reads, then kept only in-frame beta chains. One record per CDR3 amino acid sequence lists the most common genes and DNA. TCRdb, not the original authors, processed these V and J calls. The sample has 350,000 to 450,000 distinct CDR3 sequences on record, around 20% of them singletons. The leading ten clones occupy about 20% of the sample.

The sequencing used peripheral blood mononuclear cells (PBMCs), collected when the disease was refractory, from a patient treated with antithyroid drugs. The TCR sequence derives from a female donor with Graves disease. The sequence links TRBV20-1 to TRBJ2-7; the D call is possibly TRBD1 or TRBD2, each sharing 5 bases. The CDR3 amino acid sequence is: CSARDQYYEQYF. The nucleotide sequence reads TGCAGTGCAAGGGACCAATACTACGAGCAGTACTTC.